This T cell receptor (beta chain) came from a study of cytomegalovirus exposure and HLA in healthy donors listed by TCRdb under 2017. Notes on the research overall: According to an earlier analysis of several hundred of the donors, 150 million to 200 million T cells yielded 120 million or so unique TCR beta sequences and about 300 Gb of sequence data. Around 300 gigabases of sequencing data and approximately 93 million unique TCR sequences were included in an early release covering 550 to 650 HLA-typed donors. The genetic ancestry cluster associated with self-reported Caucasian donors included 81% of the approximately 400 genotyped donors. The study aimed to test whether cataloging public T cell receptors could reveal signatures of past pathogen exposure. Using immunosequencing, the study profiled T cell repertoires from about 610 subjects and related those repertoires to cytomegalovirus serostatus. Besides the first cohort of approximately 670 subjects, a separate validation cohort made up of 120 different subjects was used. High-throughput TCR immunosequencing, statistical association of individual TCRs with disease status, and machine learning were combined to predict cytomegalovirus infection status. A later analysis re-examined previously published TCR beta repertoires from more than 650 donors and added high-resolution HLA genotyping to investigate patterns of TCR occurrence. Rather than using new phenotypic data, the later analysis identified candidate immune exposures from TCR beta sequences and from how often those sequences occurred across donors. In an earlier analysis of 500 to 650 of the donors, high-throughput TCR beta sequencing was used to judge whether each TCR beta V gene segment behaved as functional or pseudogenic. Donor age, sex, ethnicity and CMV serostatus were compiled alongside the repertoire data. In a later genetic analysis, genome-wide SNP genotypes for about 65% of the 666 donors were used, and that subset was treated as a discovery cohort. All discovery cohort repertoires had been generated on a single sequencing platform. Class I and class II HLA loci were covered by the typing at four-digit resolution. Typing coverage varied by locus: 629-630 donors for A, B, C, DRB1 and DQB1; 500 to 550 for DQA1; around 610 for DPA1; roughly 450 for DPB1. Four to six DR-DQ haplotypes were handled as single units for association and clustering, since linkage in the cohort was strong. On average, about 200,000 unique TCR beta nucleotide sequences were sequenced per donor among about 400 genotyped donors of the cohort, with roughly 18% of those sequences being non-productive.

The cohort comprised some 700 healthy bone marrow donors. At the time of sampling, every cohort member was nominally healthy, though immune exposures that went unrecorded were likely present. The donor was CMV seropositive and belonged to the group of about 290 seropositive cohort members. A peripheral blood sample was provided by each donor, and peripheral blood mononuclear cells were used for TCR beta sequencing. Genomic DNA extraction from the blood cell samples was performed with the Qiagen DNeasy Blood Extraction Kit. Study-wide findings and limitations: According to a later genetic analysis, donors in an Asian-associated ancestry cluster had fewer N-insertions in productive TCRs than the approximately 670-donor mean. A cluster of highly shared sequence variants was judged likely to be a technical artifact of the sequencing pipeline. Fewer than 20 rarely observed V segments, including chromosome 9 orphons, were excluded from the earlier analysis of several hundred of the donors because counts were too low. Strong co-occurrence of HLA alleles, especially DR and DQ, made assigning TCR associations to individual alleles difficult. The only immune exposure information available for the cohort was CMV serostatus. Most CMV-associated TCR beta chains appeared to be HLA-restricted in a later analysis, and the HLA associations seemed to be driven largely by CMV exposure. This cohort had only TCR beta chains sequenced, and the lack of alpha or paired-chain data limited which features could be detected. Roughly uniform sequencing depth across donors was assumed in presence/absence analyses, although this assumption may not hold. In an earlier analysis of approximately 590 of the donors, most TCR beta V segments were observed in productive rearrangements about 87% or about 30% of the time, broadly matching IMGT annotations. While some public TCRs were present in many individuals, most TCR sequences turned up only very rarely across donors. Three of the identified cytomegalovirus-associated TCR beta chains were confirmed in vitro to be specific for cytomegalovirus antigens. A later analysis found that HLA-associated TCR beta chains were more clonally expanded and had lower generation probabilities than equally common non-associated chains. In a later analysis, the rate of TCR association differed among HLA loci, with DRB1 alleles having the most associated TCRs and HLA-C alleles having the fewest. Linkage disequilibrium might explain the correlated functional status among segregating V segments, but an unknown experimental factor could not be ruled out. HLA typing was unavailable for some donors at each locus, so association tests used only the typed subset. The authors suggested that the approach could potentially be generalized to other disease states and immunological phenotypes. In the study, 150 to 200 TCR beta chains were listed as associated with cytomegalovirus. A further reported finding was that TCR beta sequences accurately predicted the HLA-A and HLA-B alleles for most subjects in the first cohort. At a false discovery rate of 0.05, a later analysis linked some 17,000 TCR beta sequences to specific HLA alleles. In a later analysis, several top co-occurrence clusters were reported to appear linked to parvovirus B19, influenza, CMV and Epstein-Barr virus. In a later genetic analysis, a missense DCLRE1C variant was associated with V-gene and J-gene trimming of TCR beta chains, and the association was replicated in an independent cohort. In both the original and validation cohorts, the classifier was reported to diagnose cytomegalovirus status with high specificity and sensitivity.

The method behind the library was the immunoSEQ multiplex PCR assay. For the multiplex PCR, a mixture combining 60 forward primers for TCR Vbeta segments and 13 reverse primers for TCR Jbeta segments was used. A multiplex PCR assay on genomic DNA amplified the CDR3 region of rearranged TCR beta genes. On the Illumina HiSeq System, the amplified TCR beta libraries were sequenced as 87-base-pair reads. The authors processed their data as follows. In a later analysis, 77 million or so unique TCR beta chains were counted across the approximately 670 repertoires, and around 11 million of these chains were shared by at least two donors. Raw reads were error-corrected and collapsed into unique sequences with a nearest-neighbor algorithm that merged closely related sequences to remove PCR and sequencing errors. To assign V, D and J gene segments, CDR3 sequences were aligned to IMGT reference sequences. For a sequence to be retained, a match of at least six nucleotides was required to both a V gene segment and a J gene segment. Rearrangements were classified as productive when the CDR3 lacked stop codons and remained in frame with V and J, and all other rearrangements were classified as non-productive. CDR3 was defined by IMGT convention, running from the second conserved V-encoded cysteine to the conserved J-encoded phenylalanine. Sequences without an unambiguous match to a single V gene segment were excluded from the earlier analysis of approximately 560 of the donors. An earlier analysis of fewer than 750 of the donors classified V segments as functional when productive rearrangements were above 56.7% and as segregating when the standard deviation between donors was above 5%. A statistical classification framework was built to diagnose cytomegalovirus status from the catalog of TCR beta chain sequences. In a later analysis, V and J genes were assigned by comparing TCR nucleotide sequences against IMGT/GENE-DB human TR gene sequences. In a later analysis, CDR3 sequences and most-parsimonious VDJ recombination scenarios were assigned using the TCRdist pipeline. In a later analysis, each TCR beta chain was defined by its CDR3 amino acid sequence together with its V-gene family, and reads lacking a unique V-gene family were excluded. A later analysis removed several hundred highly shared, low-generation-probability nucleotide sequences to deal with suspected cross-contamination and a sequencing artifact. In a later analysis, a clonal expansion index was calculated for each public chain from normalized within-repertoire ranks of inferred template counts. Generation probabilities in a later analysis came from a VDJ recombination model fitted to out-of-frame rearrangements, and those results were checked against IGoR. In a later analysis, TCR-TCR, TCR-HLA and TCR-CMV co-occurrence was scored with hypergeometric tests, and a repertoire-size bias correction was applied to TCR pairs. In a later analysis, false discovery rates were estimated by permuting HLA or CMV assignments 20 times. In a later analysis, co-occurring TCRs were grouped using DBSCAN, and TCRdist sequence similarity was added for clustering within HLA-allele-positive subsets. Co-occurrence clustering excluded repertoires with fewer than 30,000 or more than 120,000 public chains, plus five with anomalous nucleotide sharing. TCRdb re-hosts the immuneACCESS table, in-frame sequences only. Its copies lack some clones; in the studies checked, an unresolved V gene accounts for under half of them, and the cause for the rest is not known. The DNA was the basis for D and trimming; V, J and clone size are from that table. This sample comprises approximately 110,000 clones, 76% of them detected only once. Roughly 8.2% of the sample comes from the top ten.

Points on this clone: Its antigen is unknown. No per-base quality is available; no much larger clone lies one base away.

The origin of this receptor is a man aged 40-49 years in good health and CMV-seropositive. Sequenced: PBMCs.

The CDR3 amino acid sequence is: CASMRGHEAFF. In nucleotide form, the sequence is TGTGCCAGCATGAGGGGGCATGAAGCTTTCTTT. The chain links TRBV6-5 with TRBJ1-1; 7 central bases correspond to TRBD1. The CDR3 sequence holds 11 residues, the cysteine and phenylalanine included. The only DNA kept is the CDR3, 33 bases in frame from the first base. V has 7 bases trimmed and J has 7 bases trimmed; junction bases matching no gene number 3. The germline V gene specifies MNHEY as CDR1 and SVGAGI as CDR2.